Below are 19 T cell receptor beta chains sequenced from a single sample in a study of T cells in Graves' hyperthyroidism and ophthalmopathy. The source material, RNA transcripts, was used to amplify TCR beta CDR3 regions. The HTBI primer set drove a first-round RT-PCR of the TCR CDR3. TCRdb used MiXCR to reprocess the multiplex PCR reads, holding one entry per CDR3 protein. The sample comprises about 570,000 distinct CDR3 sequences, more than 45% of which are singletons, and around 20% rests with the top ten. The sample taken for sequencing was peripheral blood or thyroid tissue (not recorded which). These receptors all come from an adult woman with Graves' disease, either hyperthyroidism or ophthalmopathy (not recorded which).

This clonotype was found a few times. CDR3 nucleotide sequence: TGCGCCAGCAGCGGGGACAGGTTTCGGCAGTACTTC. This gives the protein CASSGDRFRQYF. The gene calls are TRBV10-2 and TRBJ2-7, with 8 nucleotides matching TRBD1. The junction had 7 bases not matched to a gene; V was cut back by 6 bases and J by 9 bases. The length of the CDR3 is 12 residues. Germline assignment: CDR1 WSHSY and CDR2 SAAADI.

The CDR3: CSASRGFANEQYF. The CDR3 DNA reads TGCAGTGCTAGTCGGGGATTCGCCAACGAGCAGTACTTC. The genes are TRBV20-1 and TRBJ2-7; the D gene is possibly TRBD2 (5 bases). Germline V CDR1 and CDR2: DFQATT, SNEGSKA (reference sequence). Trimming shortened V by 3 bases and J by 5 bases, and 14 bases separated the two germline ends. This CDR3 is 13 amino acids long.

The gene calls are TRBV6-1 and TRBJ1-5; the D gene is possibly TRBD1 (5 bases). CDR1 is MNHNS, CDR2 SASEGT, per germline. This CDR3 has 15 amino acids. V was clipped by 5 bases and J by 5 bases, with 16 bases between them. The chain's CDR3 is CASSRYRTQDQPQHF. DNA of the CDR3: TGTGCCAGCAGTCGTTACCGGACACAGGATCAGCCCCAGCATTTT.

At least ten counts were recorded for this clonotype. V is TRBV6-6 and J is TRBJ1-6; possibly TRBD1 for D (5 bases). CDR3 size: 17 residues. Deletions cut 0 bases from V and 6 bases from J, with 15 bases between. From germline, CDR1 is MNHNY and CDR2 SVGAGI (reference sequence). Here the CDR3 DNA reads TGTGCCAGCAGTTACTCGATATCCCACAGGAGTAATTCACCCCTCCACTTT. Translated, it gives CASSYSISHRSNSPLHF.

The chain links TRBV7-8 to TRBJ2-3, with unresolved D. The V gene's germline CDR1 is SGHVS and CDR2 FQNEAQ. Trimming shortened V by 5 bases and J by 4 bases, and 16 bases separated the two germline ends. The CDR3 runs 15 residues. In DNA, the CDR3 is TGTGCCAGCAGCCCCCGATTTTGGAGTGCAGATACGCAGTATTTT. Translation gives CASSPRFWSADTQYF. The full variable domain, with the rest looked up from reference TRBV7-8 and TRBJ2-3, is GAGVSQSPRYKVAKRGQDVALRCDPISGHVSLFWYQQALGQGPEFLTYFQNEAQLDKSGLPSDRFFAERPEGSVSTLKIQRTQQEDSAVYLCASSPRFWSADTQYFGPGTRLTVL.

The chain recombines TRBV29-1 with TRBJ2-5; TRBD1 matches at 9 bases. V lost 6 bases to trimming and J lost 4 bases; unmatched junction nucleotides: 12. Germline CDR1 SQVTM, CDR2 ANQGSEA. CDR3 size: 15 residues. Here the CDR3 reads CSVADSGGQGETQYF. The CDR3 bases are TGCAGCGTCGCAGACTCCGGGGGACAGGGAGAGACCCAGTACTTC.

The V gene is TRBV6-4, the J gene TRBJ1-2; D unresolved. Trimming cost V 0 bases and J 7 bases, with 9 bases left between them. CDR1 and CDR2 from the germline V gene are MRHNA and SNTAGT. The CDR3 contains 13 residues. The CDR3 region is CASSDSKRGGYTF. CDR3 DNA: TGTGCCAGCAGTGACTCGAAACGGGGTGGCTACACCTTC.

This clonotype showed up just a few times. The chain carries TRBV28 and TRBJ2-7; D ambiguous. V gave up 4 bases and J gave up 3 bases, with 10 bases separating them. CDR1 is MDHEN, CDR2 SYDVKM, per germline. The CDR3 consists of 13 residues. The CDR3 bases are TGTGCCAGCAGTTCTGGGGTGCTCTACGAGCAGTACTTC. This codes for CASSSGVLYEQYF.

This clonotype appeared many times. This chain connects TRBV28 to TRBJ2-5; TRBD1 aligns across 7 bases. Germline loops: CDR1 MDHEN, CDR2 SYDVKM. V shed 5 bases and J 3 bases; nucleotides not matched to a gene: 6. This CDR3 is 14 amino acids long. The CDR3: CASSISGTEETQYF. CDR3 sequence (DNA): TGTGCCAGCAGTATCTCCGGGACAGAAGAGACCCAGTACTTC.

This clonotype was counted ten times or more. The chain carries TRBV4-1 and TRBJ1-6; no clear D gene. Germline CDR1 is MGHRA and CDR2 is YSYEKL. Trimming removed 3 bases from V and 6 bases from J, with 15 bases in between. This CDR3 spans 16 amino acids. The CDR3 nucleotides read TGCGCCAGCAGCCACCCCGTGGGTAATATTAATTCACCCCTCCACTTT. Its translation: CASSHPVGNINSPLHF.

This clonotype has at least ten counts. This sequence joins TRBV4-2 and TRBJ1-6; no clear D gene. Germline loops: CDR1 LGHNA, CDR2 YNFKEQ. Trimming cost V 4 bases and J 7 bases, with 14 bases left between them. CDR3 size: 15 residues. CDR3 sequence reads: CASSPPHSTNSPLHF. The CDR3 coding sequence is TGTGCCAGCAGCCCCCCACATTCGACGAATTCACCCCTCCACTTT.

J is TRBJ1-1 and V is TRBV10-3, with D possibly being TRBD1 (5 bases). The CDR3 length is 17 residues. CDR1 ENHRY and CDR2 SYGVKD come from the germline V gene. Trimming removed 0 bases at V and 3 bases at J, with 17 bases between. CDR3: CAISESITGGSYTEAFF. CDR3 sequence (DNA): TGTGCCATCAGTGAGTCGATTACCGGGGGAAGTTACACTGAAGCTTTCTTT.

This clonotype appeared many times. CDR3 amino acids: CASSFQHYEQYF. The CDR3 DNA follows: TGTGCCAGCAGCTTCCAGCACTACGAGCAGTACTTC. The chain joins TRBV5-6 to TRBJ2-7, with D hard to call. In germline, CDR1 is SGHDT, CDR2 YYEEEE. This CDR3 comprises 12 residues. V was clipped by 2 bases and J by 3 bases, with 6 bases between them.

This clonotype has only one observation. The chain combines TRBV5-1 with TRBJ2-7, with D perhaps matching TRBD1 (8 bases). V was clipped by 4 bases and J by 3 bases, with 17 bases between them. CDR1 is SGHRS, CDR2 YFSETQ, per germline. This CDR3 is built from 15 residues. In DNA, the CDR3 is TGCGCCAGCAGCATCACAGGGGGGGACATCTACGAGCAGTACTTC. Amino acid sequence: CASSITGGDIYEQYF.

The chain is built from TRBV3-1 and TRBJ2-7; 10 nucleotides line up with TRBD2. The V and J ends lost 7 bases and 6 bases, in that order; junction bases with no gene match: 12. Germline CDR1 and CDR2: LGHDT and YNNKEL (reference sequence). The CDR3 sequence is 15 residues long. The chain's CDR3 is CASTLLSEREGEQYF. The CDR3 DNA sequence: TGTGCCAGCACCCTCCTGTCTGAGCGGGAGGGCGAGCAGTACTTC.

With regard to this clonotype: Because the CDR3 is missing its conserved closing phenylalanine or tryptophan, this is likely a read error. The limits of the CDR3 on the DNA are not certain, so only TCRdb's listed CDR3 is given. J is TRBJ1-4 and V is TRBV15; TRBD1, the table's D call, was not compared with the DNA. The CDR3 region is 8 residues in length, termini included. Germline CDR1 is LNHNV and CDR2 is YYDKDF (reference sequence). The CDR3 sequence is CATSREGQ.

Comments on this clonotype: A much larger clone sits a single nucleotide away, making a read error possible. The V call is TRBV6-5, the J call TRBJ1-1; 7 positions agree with TRBD1. Germline-derived CDR1 and CDR2 are MNHEY and SVGAGI. The CDR3 consists of 16 residues. CDR3 protein: CASSPGQQLLNTETFF. In DNA, the CDR3 is TGTGCCAGCAGTCCGGGACAGCAACTATTGAACACTGAAACTTTCTTT.

This clonotype was recorded many times. The V gene is TRBV29-1, the J gene TRBJ1-1; perhaps TRBD1 as D (6 bases). The CDR3 length is 14 residues. The germline gives CDR1 SQVTM, CDR2 ANQGSEA. Trimming pared 6 bases from V and 0 bases from J, leaving 14 bases between. Written as DNA, the CDR3 is TGCAGCGTCTCTTCGGGGGCCATGAACACTGAAGCTTTCTTT. This translates into CSVSSGAMNTEAFF.

In regard to this clonotype: A read error is possible here, since a much larger clone lies one base away. The chain employs TRBV29-1 and TRBJ2-5; tentative D call: TRBD1 (6 bases). The CDR3 has 16 amino acids. Trimming shortened V by 4 bases and J by 1 base, and 19 bases separated the two germline ends. Germline V gives CDR1 SQVTM, CDR2 ANQGSEA. The CDR3 sequence: CSVVQNTGTLQETQYF. CDR3 bases: TGCAGCGTTGTGCAGAACACCGGGACACTCCAAGAGACCCAGTACTTC.